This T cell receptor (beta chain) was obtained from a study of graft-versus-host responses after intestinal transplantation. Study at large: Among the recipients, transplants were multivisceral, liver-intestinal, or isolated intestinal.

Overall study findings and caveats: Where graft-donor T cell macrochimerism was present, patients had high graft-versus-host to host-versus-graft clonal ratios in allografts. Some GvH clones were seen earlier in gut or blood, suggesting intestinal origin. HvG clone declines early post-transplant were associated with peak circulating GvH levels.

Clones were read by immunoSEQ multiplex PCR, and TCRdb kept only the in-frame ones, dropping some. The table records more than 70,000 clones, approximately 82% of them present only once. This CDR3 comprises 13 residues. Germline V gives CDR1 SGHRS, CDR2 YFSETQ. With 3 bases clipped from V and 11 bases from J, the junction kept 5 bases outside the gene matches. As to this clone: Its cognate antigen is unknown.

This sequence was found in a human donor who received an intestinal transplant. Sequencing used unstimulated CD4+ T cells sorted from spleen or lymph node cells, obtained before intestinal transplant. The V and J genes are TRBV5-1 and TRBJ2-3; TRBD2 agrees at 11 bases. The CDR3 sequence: CASSSRGLAEQYF. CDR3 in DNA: TGCGCCAGCAGCTCACGGGGACTAGCGGAGCAGTATTTT.